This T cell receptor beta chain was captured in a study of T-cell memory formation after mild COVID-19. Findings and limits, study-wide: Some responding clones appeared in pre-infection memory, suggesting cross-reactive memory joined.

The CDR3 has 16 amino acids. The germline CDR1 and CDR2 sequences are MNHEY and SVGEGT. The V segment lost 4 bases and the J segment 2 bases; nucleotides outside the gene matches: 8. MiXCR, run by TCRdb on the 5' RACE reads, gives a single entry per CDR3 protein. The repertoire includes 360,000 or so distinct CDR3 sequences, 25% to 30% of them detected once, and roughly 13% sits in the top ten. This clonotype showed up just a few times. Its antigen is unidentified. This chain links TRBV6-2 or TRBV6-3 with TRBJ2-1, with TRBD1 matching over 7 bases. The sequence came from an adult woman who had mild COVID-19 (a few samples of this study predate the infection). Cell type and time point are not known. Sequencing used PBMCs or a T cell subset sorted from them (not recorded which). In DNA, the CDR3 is TGTGCCAGCAGTTTTGGGGCACAGGGGACCTACAATGAGCAGTTCTTC. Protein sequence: CASSFGAQGTYNEQFF.